The 14 T cell receptor beta chains below were found in one sample sequenced in a study of regulatory T cells in long-lasting Graves disease. Time point in this sample: persistent/refractory GD, antithyroid drugs over 5 years with positive TRAb. The authors made the TCR library using RNA they extracted from PBMCs. Combining iRepertoire HTBI primers with Arm-PCR of CDR3 regions, the authors built TCR beta libraries. Each CDR3 protein is one row after TCRdb ran MiXCR on the multiplex PCR reads. In the table there are roughly 360,000 distinct CDR3 sequences, around 23% of which are singletons. The sample was peripheral blood mononuclear cells (PBMCs), taken when the disease was refractory, from a patient treated with antithyroid drugs. Receptors were obtained from a middle-aged woman with Graves disease.

This clonotype was observed many times. This chain joins TRBV28 and TRBJ2-7, with 10 positions matching TRBD1. Germline V lookup: CDR1 MDHEN, CDR2 SYDVKM. The CDR3 covers 14 residues. V shed 5 bases, J shed 1 base, and the junction held 2 bases outside the gene matches. This CDR3 is CASSRQGASYEQYF. The CDR3 coding sequence is TGTGCCAGCAGTCGACAGGGGGCATCCTACGAGCAGTACTTC.

The chain is built from TRBV6-1 and TRBJ2-2; the match to TRBD1 covers 7 bases. Germline V gene data show CDR1 as MNHNS and CDR2 as SASEGT. CDR3 length equals 14 residues. The J segment lost 5 bases and the V segment lost 8 bases, leaving 8 bases of the junction unmatched. CDR3 coding DNA: TGTGCCAGCTTCTGGCAGGGGGAGACCGGGGAGCTGTTTTTT. It yields the protein CASFWQGETGELFF.

This clonotype was observed a handful of times. The rearrangement uses TRBV9 and TRBJ2-4; the match to TRBD1 covers 8 bases. CDR1 is SGDLS, CDR2 YYNGEE, per germline. CDR3 length equals 12 residues. V gave up 6 bases and J gave up 6 bases; unmatched junction bases: 2. The CDR3 here is CASTGGSNIQYF. For the CDR3, the DNA is TGTGCCAGCACAGGGGGCTCAAACATTCAGTACTTC.

The chain combines TRBV7-9 with TRBJ2-5; 13 bases map to TRBD2. Germline CDR1 reads SEHNR; CDR2 reads FQNEAQ (reference sequence). With V trimmed by 0 bases and J by 1 base, 2 bases remained unmatched. CDR3 length equals 17 residues. The CDR3, as DNA: TGTGCCAGCAGCTTAGCAGGGACTAGCGGGGTCCAAGAGACCCAGTACTTC. It specifies CASSLAGTSGVQETQYF.

This clonotype was found many times. The chain joins TRBV28 to TRBJ2-5; perhaps TRBD1 as D (8 bases). Trimming left V 5 bases short and J 5 bases short, with 15 bases between. The CDR3 is 14 residues long. The germline V gene encodes CDR1 MDHEN and CDR2 SYDVKM. The CDR3 sequence is CASSRTGRGETQYF. Here the CDR3 DNA reads TGTGCCAGCAGTAGGACAGGGCGGGGGGAGACCCAGTACTTC.

The rearrangement links TRBV11-2 to TRBJ2-6; D is possibly TRBD1 (7 bases). The CDR3 consists of 22 residues. Germline CDR1 and CDR2: SGHAT and FQNNGV. The V end was cut by 1 base, the J end by 0 bases, with 25 bases between. The DNA of the CDR3 is TGTGCCAGCAGCTTAGCATCGACAGGGACTTTACCCTGGAGCTCTGGGGCCAACGTCCTGACTTTC. This codes for CASSLASTGTLPWSSGANVLTF. Based on the CDR3 plus reference TRBV11-2 and TRBJ2-6, the full variable domain is EAGVAQSPRYKIIEKRQSVAFWCNPISGHATLYWYQQILGQGPKLLIQFQNNGVVDDSQLPKDRFSAERLKGVDSTLKIQPAKLEDSAVYLCASSLASTGTLPWSSGANVLTFGAGSRLTVL.

This clonotype was counted only a few times. As DNA, the CDR3 is TGTGCCAGCAGTCGGGACAGGGGATTCTACGAGCAGTACTTC. It yields the protein CASSRDRGFYEQYF. The chain couples TRBV6-1 to TRBJ2-7; TRBD1 agrees at 10 bases. This CDR3 region has 14 residues. The ends lost 5 bases at V and 3 bases at J; junction bases unmatched: 4. The germline V gene has CDR1 MNHNS and CDR2 SASEGT.

The chain carries TRBV20-1 and TRBJ2-7, with 10 bases lining up with TRBD2. CDR1 is DFQATT and CDR2 is SNEGSKA in the germline V gene (reference sequence). The V segment lost 4 bases and the J segment 0 bases; nucleotides outside the gene matches: 6. This CDR3 has 15 amino acids. The CDR3 protein is CSATTSGDSSYEQYF. The CDR3 nucleotides read TGCAGTGCTACTACTAGCGGGGATTCCTCCTACGAGCAGTACTTC.

At least ten counts were recorded for this clonotype. The gene calls are TRBV24-1 and TRBJ2-5, with D possibly being TRBD1 (6 bases). Germline CDR1 reads KGHDR; CDR2 reads SFDVKD. This CDR3 is 14 amino acids long. V lost 2 bases, J lost 2 bases, and 8 bases lay in between. The CDR3, as DNA: TGTGCCACCAGTGATTCAACAGGGCAAGAGACCCAGTACTTC. Translation: CATSDSTGQETQYF.

The CDR3 reads CSAGALAEPVEQYF. CDR3 DNA sequence: TGCAGTGCTGGCGCCCTAGCGGAGCCAGTCGAGCAGTACTTC. The V and J genes are TRBV20-1 and TRBJ2-7, with 7 bases that match TRBD2. This CDR3 has 14 residues. V was clipped by 5 bases and J by 6 bases; unmatched bases: 13. The germline CDR1 and CDR2 sequences are DFQATT and SNEGSKA (reference sequence).

This clonotype was detected ten times or more. V usage is TRBV28 and J usage is TRBJ2-2; D gene unclear. V lost 7 bases to trimming and J lost 5 bases, with 8 bases between them. The CDR3 is made up of 12 amino acids. Per germline, CDR1 MDHEN and CDR2 SYDVKM. CDR3 nucleotide sequence: TGTGCCAGCATTAAGAATACCGGGGAGCTGTTTTTT. It is translated as CASIKNTGELFF. The full variable domain, completed using reference TRBV28 and TRBJ2-2, is DVKVTQSSRYLVKRTGEKVFLECVQDMDHENMFWYRQDPGLGLRLIYFSYDVKMKEKGDIPEGYSVSREKKERFSLILESASTNQTSMYLCASIKNTGELFFGEGSRLTVL.

This sequence joins TRBV5-1 and TRBJ2-7; D remains ambiguous. This CDR3 spans 15 amino acids. With 0 bases removed from V and 2 bases from J, the gap between germline ends came to 12 bases. Germline CDR1 and CDR2: SGHRS and YFSETQ. This CDR3 reads CASSLEAGRTYEQYF. The CDR3 DNA is TGCGCCAGCAGCTTGGAGGCAGGACGAACCTACGAGCAGTACTTC.

This chain connects TRBV18 to TRBJ2-1, with TRBD2 matching 13 bases. In germline, CDR1 is KGHSH, CDR2 LQKENI. The CDR3 is 16 amino acids. The V segment lost 6 bases and the J segment 6 bases; nucleotides outside the gene matches: 8. The CDR3 DNA reads as TGTGCCAGCTCGTTCGACCGGACTAGCGGGAGCAATGAGCAGTTCTTC. Protein product: CASSFDRTSGSNEQFF.

There are many counts of this clonotype. This chain joins TRBV12-3 or TRBV12-4 and TRBJ1-1; no definite D call. The germline V and J ends were trimmed by 1 base and 2 bases, with 5 bases remaining between them. CDR3 length: 13 residues. DNA for the CDR3: TGTGCCAGCAGTTTAGGGTTTAACACTGAAGCTTTCTTT. Protein: CASSLGFNTEAFF.